This T cell receptor beta chain is from a study of blood T cell repertoires in COVID-19. Background on the study: Whether acute or convalescent, the COVID-19 samples came from the United States, Italy and Spain. T cells, B-cell-depleted T cells, or PBMCs supplied cDNA or gDNA.

Generated by immunoSEQ multiplex PCR, the TCRdb table keeps only in-frame clones and is missing some. Among a few hundred thousand clones listed, 75% to 90% were seen once. The CDR3 runs 15 residues. V trimming: 5 bases; J trimming: 4 bases; junction bases outside the gene matches: 5. Germline V gene sequence: CDR1 SGHAT, CDR2 FQNNGV. This sequence joins TRBV11-2 and TRBJ2-1, with 10 positions matching TRBD2. The sequenced material came from peripheral blood. The receptor's source is a woman aged 18-29 years with acute or convalescent COVID-19. The CDR3 DNA reads as TGTGCCAGCAGCCCTAGCGGGAGAAGGTACAATGAGCAGTTCTTC. This encodes CASSPSGRRYNEQFF.